These 5 T cell receptor beta chains originate from one sample sequenced in a study of cytomegalovirus exposure and HLA in healthy donors. PCR employed 60 Vbeta and 13 Jbeta primers. The repertoire was sequenced with immunoSEQ multiplex PCR; TCRdb's copy has only in-frame clones and lacks some. The sample comprises 90,000 to 150,000 clones, approximately 80% of which are singletons, and roughly 1.5% rests with the top ten. The sample was PBMCs. These receptors came from a woman aged 18-29 years in good health and CMV-seronegative.

The chain couples TRBV5-1 to TRBJ2-7; D unresolved. CDR3 size: 14 residues. V shed 0 bases and J shed 5 bases, with 12 bases lying between them. Germline V gene data show CDR1 as SGHRS and CDR2 as YFSETQ. The CDR3 coding sequence is TGCGCCAGCAGCTTGGCCCGAGAGCCCCACGAGCAGTACTTC. It yields the protein CASSLAREPHEQYF. Full variable domain (rest looked up from reference TRBV5-1 and TRBJ2-7): KAGVTQTPRYLIKTRGQQVTLSCSPISGHRSVSWYQQTPGQGLQFLFEYFSETQRNKGNFPGRFSGRQFSNSRSEMNVSTLELGDSALYLCASSLAREPHEQYFGPGTRLTVT.

V gene TRBV4-3 combines with J gene TRBJ2-1; TRBD2 aligns across 13 bases. CDR1 is LGHNA, CDR2 YSLEER, per germline. This CDR3 contains 16 residues. The ends lost 4 bases at V and 9 bases at J; junction bases unmatched: 9. The CDR3 DNA reads as TGCGCCAGCAGCCCCGGCGGACTAGCGGGGGTAGCTGAGCAGTTCTTC. The encoded protein is CASSPGGLAGVAEQFF.

The chain couples TRBV9 to TRBJ1-2, with D perhaps matching TRBD1 (5 bases). The CDR3 is 13 amino acids. Between the trimmed V and J ends, which lost 0 bases and 3 bases, there was a span of 6 bases. Germline V CDR1 and CDR2: SGDLS, YYNGEE. CDR3 sequence reads: CASSVVGDYGYTF. Here the CDR3 DNA reads TGTGCCAGCAGCGTAGTAGGGGACTATGGCTACACCTTC.

The chain employs TRBV4-1 and TRBJ1-2; TRBD1 agrees at 10 bases. Looked up from germline, CDR1 is MGHRA and CDR2 is YSYEKL. The junction had 10 bases not matched to a gene; V was cut back by 4 bases and J by 5 bases. There are 16 residues in the CDR3. The CDR3 region is CASSRDRGDDGYGYTF. CDR3 DNA sequence: TGCGCCAGCAGCCGGGACAGGGGCGACGATGGATATGGCTACACCTTC.

The chain has TRBV27 and TRBJ1-2, with TRBD1 identical over 8 bases. The germline V gene encodes CDR1 MNHEY and CDR2 SMNVEV (reference sequence). V lost 2 bases, J lost 8 bases, and 7 bases stayed unmatched. The CDR3 has 14 amino acids. Here the CDR3 DNA reads TGTGCCAGCAGTTTAAAGGGGACAGGCGGGGGCTACACCTTC. It translates to CASSLKGTGGGYTF.